This TCR beta chain was documented in a study of T cell responses to AZD1222 COVID-19 vaccine. As for the study in general: Doses given second, at about 4 or about 12 weeks, were pooled. Study-wide results and limits: Repertoires in all cases were sampled only once the peak T cell response had passed. The breadth and depth of Spike-specific TCRs increased once two AZD1222 doses had been given.

TCRdb's copy holds only in-frame clones and misses some; the assay was immunoSEQ multiplex PCR. The sample holds under 200,000 clones, almost 95% seen once. Turning to this clone: Its target is not known.

V was shortened by 4 bases and J by 1 base, with 15 bases between the two germline ends. The germline CDR1 and CDR2 sequences are LGHDT and YNNKEL (reference sequence). The CDR3 is 16 residues long. Source: peripheral blood, taken on day 0 of AZD1222 vaccination. This chain connects TRBV3-1 (or the pseudogene TRBV3-2) to TRBJ2-3; D is uncertain. The source of this sequence is an adult in good health. This CDR3 is CASSRLNRAGTDTQYF. In nucleotides, the CDR3 is TGTGCCAGCAGCCGACTCAATAGGGCGGGCACAGATACGCAGTATTTT.